This T cell receptor (beta chain) was identified in a study of blood T cells in healthy people across ages. This clonotype turned up a few times. For the second PCR, which ran for about 7 to 12 cycles, a sample-barcoded 5' primer and a J-beta primer mix were used. CDR3-containing paired-end reads numbering at least 2.5 million came from each sample. TCRdb called the 5' RACE reads again in MiXCR, with one record for every CDR3 protein. The table shows about 1.6 million distinct CDR3 sequences, with approximately 32% occurring only once. The amount of total RNA extracted per sample was at least 5.5 micrograms. The CDR3 sequence is 13 residues long. Germline CDR1 is MGHRA and CDR2 is YSYEKL. Trimming removed 3 bases from V and 6 bases from J; junction bases left unmatched: 5.

What was sequenced was blood. V and J are TRBV4-1 and TRBJ2-7, with 7 bases aligning to TRBD1. The clonotype comes from a young woman in good health. CDR3 sequence: CASSQQQGTEQYF. The CDR3 DNA reads as TGCGCCAGCAGCCAGCAACAGGGGACCGAGCAGTACTTC.